Detailed here is one T cell receptor (beta chain). This record comes from a study of blood T cell repertoires in COVID-19. Clones were sequenced by immunoSEQ multiplex PCR, and TCRdb holds only the in-frame ones, with some missing. The table includes around 250,000 clones, 84% detected once. Ages ranged from about 18 to 90 years, with residence in approximately 25 US areas. Recovered participants had two consecutive negative NP/OP PCR tests, healthcare professional clearance, or symptom resolution. The germline CDR1 and CDR2 sequences are SNHLY and FYNNEI. V shed 5 bases and J shed 7 bases, with 15 bases lying between them. CDR3 length equals 14 residues.

The sequence was obtained from a man between 50 and 59 years old who had recovered from COVID-19. This chain joins TRBV2 and TRBJ1-5; maybe TRBD1 (6 bases). Specimen: PBMCs or T cells enriched from blood (not recorded which). The CDR3 region is CASSPQGILQPQHF. CDR3 coding DNA: TGTGCCAGCAGTCCCCAGGGGATCCTGCAGCCCCAGCATTTT.